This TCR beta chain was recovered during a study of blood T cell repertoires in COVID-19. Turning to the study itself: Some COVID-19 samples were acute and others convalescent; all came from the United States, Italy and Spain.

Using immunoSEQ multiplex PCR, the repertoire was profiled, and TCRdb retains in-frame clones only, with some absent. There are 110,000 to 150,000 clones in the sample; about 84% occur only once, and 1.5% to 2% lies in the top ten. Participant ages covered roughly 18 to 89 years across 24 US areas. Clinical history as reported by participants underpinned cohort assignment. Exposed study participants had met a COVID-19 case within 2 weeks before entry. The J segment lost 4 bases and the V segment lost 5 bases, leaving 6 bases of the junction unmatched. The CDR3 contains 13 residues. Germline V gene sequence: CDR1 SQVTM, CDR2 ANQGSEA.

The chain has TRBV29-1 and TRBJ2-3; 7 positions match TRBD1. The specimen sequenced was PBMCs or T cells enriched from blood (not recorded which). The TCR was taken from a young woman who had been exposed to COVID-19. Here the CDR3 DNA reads TGCAGCGTTCGGGCAGGGGGTCCAGATACGCAGTATTTT. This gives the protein CSVRAGGPDTQYF.